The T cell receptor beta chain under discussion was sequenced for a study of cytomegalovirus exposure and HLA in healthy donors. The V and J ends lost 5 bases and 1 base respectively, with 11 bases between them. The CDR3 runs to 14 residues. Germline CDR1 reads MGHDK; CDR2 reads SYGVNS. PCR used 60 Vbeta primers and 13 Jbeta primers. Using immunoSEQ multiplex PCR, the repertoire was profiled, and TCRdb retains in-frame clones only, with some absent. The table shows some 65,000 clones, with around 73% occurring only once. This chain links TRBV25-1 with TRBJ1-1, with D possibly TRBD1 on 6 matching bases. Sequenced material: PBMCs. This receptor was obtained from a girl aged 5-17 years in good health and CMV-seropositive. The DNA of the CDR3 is TGTGCCAGCAGTAAGCTGGACAGGAACACTGAAGCTTTCTTT. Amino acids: CASSKLDRNTEAFF.